Below, one T cell receptor beta chain is given with its context. Its matching antigen is unknown. The junction had 20 bases not matched to a gene; V was cut back by 4 bases and J by 8 bases. The germline CDR1 and CDR2 sequences are MNHEY and SMNVEV (reference sequence). CDR3 length equals 19 residues. This PCR relied on a set of 60 Vbeta primers and 13 Jbeta primers. Using immunoSEQ multiplex PCR, the repertoire was profiled, and TCRdb retains in-frame clones only, with some absent. The data show approximately 110,000 clones, with around 81% seen just once and around 2.1% held by the top ten. This specimen comes from a study of cytomegalovirus exposure and HLA in healthy donors. Study-wide results and limits: According to an earlier analysis, most TCR beta V segments yielded productive rearrangements about 87% or about 30% of the time. A later analysis reported that several of the most significant clusters appeared to be linked to common viral pathogens, among them Epstein-Barr virus. The classifier reportedly diagnosed cytomegalovirus status with high sensitivity and specificity. Investigators reported over 150 TCR beta chains as tied to cytomegalovirus.

Sequencing used PBMCs. V is TRBV27 and J is TRBJ2-1; TRBD2 matches 10 bases. This TCR came from a woman aged 25-40 years in good health and CMV-seronegative. CDR3 DNA: TGTGCCAGCAGTTCTCCCGACGTTCCCTCAGCTAGCGGGAGCGATGAGCAGTTCTTC. Its translation is CASSSPDVPSASGSDEQFF.